One sample yielded the 14 T cell receptor beta chains listed below, sequenced in a study of lymphopenia after photon versus proton radiotherapy. TCRdb's copy holds only in-frame clones and misses some; the assay was immunoSEQ multiplex PCR. Altogether about 26,000 clones are present, 90% being singletons, with the ten largest covering around 0.89%. The input for sequencing was peripheral blood, taken from a patient treated with photon-based radiotherapy. The receptors originated from a woman in her 50s with cholangiocarcinoma.

This clone was detected once. The genes are TRBV9 and TRBJ2-7; D may be TRBD2 (6 bases). The germline CDR1 and CDR2 sequences are SGDLS and YYNGEE. The germline V and J ends were trimmed by 7 bases and 3 bases, with 8 bases remaining between them. The CDR3 consists of 11 residues. CDR3 bases: TGTGCCAGCGGGGGGTTCTACGAGCAGTACTTC. Protein: CASGGFYEQYF.

This rearrangement joins TRBV2 to TRBJ2-7, with D possibly TRBD1 on 6 matching bases. CDR1 is SNHLY and CDR2 is FYNNEI in the germline V gene. The length of the CDR3 is 12 residues. Trimming stripped 4 bases from V and 6 bases from J, with 10 bases between. The CDR3 coding sequence is TGTGCCAGCAGTGCCACAGGGCTCGAGCAGTACTTC. Encoded protein: CASSATGLEQYF. The entire variable domain, with the rest obtained from reference TRBV2 and TRBJ2-7, is as follows: EPEVTQTPSHQVTQMGQEVILRCVPISNHLYFYWYRQILGQKVEFLVSFYNNEISEKSEIFDDQFSVERPDGSNFTLKIRSTKLEDSAMYFCASSATGLEQYFGPGTRLTVT.

This chain links TRBV6-5 with TRBJ2-2; D might be TRBD2 (7 bases). With 11 bases removed from V and 5 bases from J, the gap between germline ends came to 15 bases. CDR1 MNHEY and CDR2 SVGAGI come from the germline V gene. The CDR3 has 13 residues. The CDR3 sequence: CAAGGRLTGELFF. The DNA for the CDR3 is TGTGCCGCCGGGGGGCGCCTGACCGGGGAGCTGTTTTTT.

The V and J genes are TRBV14 and TRBJ2-3, with 11 bases that match TRBD2. The CDR3 has 18 residues. From germline, CDR1 is SGHDN and CDR2 FVKESK. V shed 2 bases and J 1 base; nucleotides not matched to a gene: 8. Here the CDR3 reads CASSQLPWTSGRTDTQYF. The CDR3 DNA reads as TGTGCCAGCAGCCAACTGCCATGGACTAGCGGGCGCACAGATACGCAGTATTTT.

This chain connects TRBV4-2 to TRBJ1-2; TRBD1 agrees at 8 bases. V trimming: 5 bases; J trimming: 1 base; junction bases outside the gene matches: 12. The CDR3 runs 17 residues. Per germline, CDR1 LGHNA and CDR2 YNFKEQ. The CDR3 loop is CASSSQTDRVFNYGYTF. In DNA form, the CDR3 reads TGTGCCAGCAGCTCACAAACGGACAGGGTATTTAACTATGGCTACACCTTC.

The chain combines TRBV18 with TRBJ2-3, with a tentative D call TRBD2 (5 bases). Per the germline V gene, CDR1 is KGHSH and CDR2 is LQKENI. V lost 0 bases, J lost 2 bases, and 6 bases lay in between. The CDR3 loop spans 14 amino acids. DNA for the CDR3: TGTGCCAGCTCACCACCGGACTCCACAGATACGCAGTATTTT. It is translated as CASSPPDSTDTQYF. The whole variable domain, remainder taken from reference TRBV18 and TRBJ2-3, is NAGVMQNPRHLVRRRGQEARLRCSPMKGHSHVYWYRQLPEEGLKFMVYLQKENIIDESGMPKERFSAEFPKEGPSILRIQQVVRGDSAAYFCASSPPDSTDTQYFGPGTRLTVL.

This rearrangement joins TRBV10-3 to TRBJ2-1, with 14 bases aligning to TRBD2. CDR1 and CDR2 (germline): ENHRY, SYGVKD. V lost 5 bases and J lost 10; bases outside the gene matches: 16. The CDR3 extends over 18 amino acids. This CDR3 reads CAISPTDRLAGGPREQFF. The DNA for the CDR3 is TGTGCCATCAGTCCCACCGACCGACTAGCGGGGGGGCCACGGGAGCAGTTCTTC.

This rearrangement joins TRBV23-1 to TRBJ1-5; TRBD1 agrees at 7 bases. TRBV23-1 is flagged as an ORF with uncertain function. This CDR3 spans 17 amino acids. Losses at the gene ends were 10 bases for V and 5 bases for J; bases not matched to a gene: 20. CDR3 coding DNA: TGCGCCATCCTCGCTGGACAGGCGATTTCCCTCCATCAGCCCCAGCATTTT. Protein sequence: CAILAGQAISLHQPQHF.

CDR3 sequence: CASSQDPRDGGYTF. Here the CDR3 DNA reads TGCGCCAGCAGCCAAGATCCCCGGGACGGTGGCTACACCTTC. J is TRBJ1-2 and V is TRBV4-3; D perhaps matches TRBD1 (5 bases). The CDR3 consists of 14 residues. Trimming removed 0 bases at V and 7 bases at J, with 12 bases between. From germline, CDR1 is LGHNA and CDR2 YSLEER.

The chain links TRBV15 to TRBJ1-1; D unclear. CDR1 is LNHNV and CDR2 is YYDKDF in the germline V gene (reference sequence). The CDR3 loop spans 14 amino acids. V dropped 0 bases and J dropped 2 bases, with 7 bases sitting between them. DNA of the CDR3: TGTGCCACCAGCAGAGATAAGGCAAACACTGAAGCTTTCTTT. Amino acids: CATSRDKANTEAFF. The complete variable domain, with remaining parts taken from reference TRBV15 and TRBJ1-1, reads DAMVIQNPRYQVTQFGKPVTLSCSQTLNHNVMYWYQQKSSQAPKLLFHYYDKDFNNEADTPDNFQSRRPNTSFCFLDIRSPGLGDTAMYLCATSRDKANTEAFFGQGTRLTVV.

This chain connects TRBV7-8 to TRBJ1-5; 11 bases fit TRBD1. After removal of 6 bases from V and 5 bases from J, the junction contained 6 bases not matched to a gene. Germline V lookup: CDR1 SGHVS, CDR2 FQNEAQ. The CDR3 sequence is 15 residues long. CDR3 sequence reads: CASRLGQGAHQPQHF. CDR3 nucleotides: TGTGCCAGCAGACTAGGACAGGGGGCTCATCAGCCCCAGCATTTT.

The rearrangement joins TRBV2 to TRBJ2-2; the D gene is possibly TRBD1 (5 bases). CDR1 is SNHLY, CDR2 FYNNEI, per germline. The CDR3 is 15 residues long. The V gene lost 6 bases and the J gene lost 6 bases, with 17 bases spanning the gap. The CDR3 DNA reads as TGTGCCAGCAGCGAAATCCAGGGAATAGCCGGGGAGCTGTTTTTT. This codes for CASSEIQGIAGELFF.

This chain links TRBV29-1 with TRBJ2-5; 7 nucleotides line up with TRBD2. The CDR3 is made up of 13 amino acids. Unmatched junction bases numbered 4, after V lost 4 bases and J lost 2 bases. Germline V gene data show CDR1 as SQVTM and CDR2 as ANQGSEA. The CDR3 sequence: CSVGSGWQETQYF. DNA for the CDR3: TGCAGCGTTGGTAGCGGGTGGCAAGAGACCCAGTACTTC.

The chain carries TRBV6-1 and TRBJ2-7; D is perhaps TRBD1 (6 bases). Germline CDR1 reads MNHNS; CDR2 reads SASEGT. There are 15 residues in the CDR3. The V and J ends lost 4 bases and 5 bases respectively, with 18 bases between them. The CDR3 nucleotides are TGTGCCAGCAGTGCCCAACAGGGAAGTTGGAACGAGCAGTACTTC. It yields the protein CASSAQQGSWNEQYF.